Listed below are T cell receptor beta chains from one sample, sequenced in a study of regulatory T cells in long-lasting Graves disease. TCRdb re-called the multiplex PCR reads through MiXCR, storing one row per CDR3 protein. This repertoire shows 350,000 to 500,000 distinct CDR3 sequences, 16% found once; its top ten account for about 10%. This same sample was also part of a study on T cells in Graves' hyperthyroidism and ophthalmopathy.

Material: peripheral blood mononuclear cells (PBMCs), obtained at new diagnosis, from a patient treated with antithyroid drugs. The receptors come from a woman in her 30s with Graves disease. The CDR3 runs from the conserved cysteine through the conserved F or W. D genes are given only for firm matches. Rows give clone size only sometimes, using once, few, many, or a class for an expanded clone.

D	size	V	J	DNA	CDR3
.	many	TRBV5-1	TRBJ2-1	TGCGCCACTAAACAGCAAGGATCAAGCTCCTACAATGAGCAGTTCTTC	CATKQQGSSSYNEQFF
.	.	TRBV10-3	TRBJ1-2	TGTGCCATCAGTCCAGGGGATTTCGGCTATGGCTACACCTTC	CAISPGDFGYGYTF
.	many	TRBV12-3/TRBV12-4	TRBJ2-2	TGTGCCAGCAGCCCCAGATACACCGGGGAGCTGTTTTTT	CASSPRYTGELFF
.	.	TRBV7-9	TRBJ1-1	TGTGCCAGCAGCTTAGGGGCAGATAGTGAAGCTTTCTTT	CASSLGADSEAFF
.	many	TRBV6-2/TRBV6-3	TRBJ1-1	TGTGCCAGCAGCTATAAGAACACTGAAGCTTTCTTT	CASSYKNTEAFF
.	many	TRBV28	TRBJ2-3	TGTGCCAGCGAGAGCGCAGATACGCAGTATTTT	CASESADTQYF
TRBD2	many	TRBV3-1	TRBJ2-7	TGTGCCAGCAGCCCAGCTAGCGGGAAGACCTACGAGCAGTACTTC	CASSPASGKTYEQYF
TRBD1	.	TRBV2	TRBJ2-7	TGTGCCAGCAGTGAGTACGGGACAGGCCCCTACGAGCAGTACTTC	CASSEYGTGPYEQYF
TRBD1	many	TRBV28	TRBJ2-5	TGTGCCAGCAGTTTAATGGGGACAGGGGGGGAGACCCAGTACTTC	CASSLMGTGGETQYF
.	many	TRBV7-9	TRBJ2-7	TGTGCCAGCAGCTTAGGGGTAGCGGAGTACTCCTACGAGCAGTACTTC	CASSLGVAEYSYEQYF
.	few	TRBV3-1	TRBJ2-3	TGTGCCAGTGGGCGGGCGAGAAGCGGCGCTAGCACAGATACGCAGTATTTT	CASGRARSGASTDTQYF
TRBD2	many	TRBV6-2/TRBV6-3	TRBJ2-1	TGTGCCAGCAGAACGCCAGCGGGATCCCACAATGAGCAGTTCTTC	CASRTPAGSHNEQFF
.	many	TRBV28	TRBJ2-2	TGTGCCAGCACCGATTCTGGGTGGGAATCGTACACCGGGGAGCTGTTTTTT	CASTDSGWESYTGELFF
.	many	TRBV20-1	TRBJ1-2	TGCAGTGCTACGGGACTAGCTAACTATGGCTACACCTTC	CSATGLANYGYTF
.	few	TRBV7-2	TRBJ2-6	TGTGCCAGCAGCTTATTGGTCTCTAGGTCGGTATCGGGGGCCAACGTCCTGACTTTC	CASSLLVSRSVSGANVLTF
.	many	TRBV20-1	TRBJ2-7	TGCAGTGCTAGTGGAAACGGCCTCGAGCAGTACTTC	CSASGNGLEQYF
.	many	TRBV28	TRBJ2-1	TGTGCCAGCAGTTCCGGGACGGTTAGTTCCAATGAGCAGTTCTTC	CASSSGTVSSNEQFF
TRBD2	many	TRBV6-1	TRBJ2-5	TGTGCCAGCAGTGAAGTTGGCGGGAGGGGGCCAGAGACCCAGTACTTC	CASSEVGGRGPETQYF
TRBD2	.	TRBV7-8	TRBJ2-5	TGCGCCAGCAGCCAAGAAGGAGCTAGCGGGAGTGAAGAGACCCAGTACTTC	CASSQEGASGSEETQYF
TRBD2	few	TRBV7-9	TRBJ2-1	TGTGCCAGCAGCTTAGCCCGCCCTAGCGGGAGTGGGAATGAGCAGTTCTTC	CASSLARPSGSGNEQFF
.	.	TRBV19	TRBJ2-3	TGTGCCAGTAATGGGGTGAAAGGCACAGATACGCAGTATTTT	CASNGVKGTDTQYF
TRBD2	.	TRBV20-1	TRBJ2-2	TGCAGTGCTCTAGCGGGAGGAGGTCTCGGGGAGCTGTTTTTT	CSALAGGGLGELFF
TRBD1	many	TRBV18	TRBJ2-7	TGTGCCAGCTCACCATGGCAGGGGGCGGCCTACGAGCAGTACTTC	CASSPWQGAAYEQYF
TRBD2	many	TRBV28	TRBJ2-1	TGTGCCAGCAGTTTTCCCTCTTCGACTAGCGACCATCCTTACAATGAGCAGTTCTTC	CASSFPSSTSDHPYNEQFF
.	few	TRBV6-5	TRBJ1-5	TGTGCCAGCAGTTACTCCCCGCCCGACAGCGATAGCAATCAGCCCCAGCATTTT	CASSYSPPDSDSNQPQHF
TRBD2	many	TRBV12-5	TRBJ2-2	TGTGCTACATTAAGTGCGGGAGTGGACACCGGGGAGCTGTTTTTT	CATLSAGVDTGELFF
.	.	TRBV4-1	TRBJ1-6	TGCGCCAGCAGCCAAGGAAGGGGCACCGACGTAGGCCTACGATTCCTCCACTTT	CASSQGRGTDVGLRFLHF
.	few	TRBV28	TRBJ1-2	TGTGCCAGCCTCCTGATTGGGGCCGGGGGGTACACCTTC	CASLLIGAGGYTF
.	many	TRBV18	TRBJ2-7	TGTGCCAGCTCACCGGCGTTGGACAGTTCCTACGAGCAGTACTTC	CASSPALDSSYEQYF
TRBD1	many	TRBV2	TRBJ1-1	TGTGCCAGCAGGGACAGGGGGCACACTGAAGCTTTCTTT	CASRDRGHTEAFF
.	many	TRBV11-2	TRBJ2-7	TGTGCCAGCAGCTTCCCCACGGGGACCGCCAAATTCTACGAGCAGTACTTC	CASSFPTGTAKFYEQYF
TRBD2	many	TRBV11-2	TRBJ2-7	TGTGCCAGCAGCTTGGGACTAGACGAGCAGTACTTC	CASSLGLDEQYF
TRBD1	few	TRBV30	TRBJ1-1	TGTGCCTGGAGTGCGCCGGGACAGTCTTTAGTTGAAGCTTTCTTT	CAWSAPGQSLVEAFF
TRBD1	few	TRBV19	TRBJ2-7	TGTGCCAGTAGTATAGACCACCGGGACAGACCGTACGAGCAGTACTTC	CASSIDHRDRPYEQYF
TRBD2	few	TRBV7-9	TRBJ2-3	TGTGCCAGCAGACCACTAGCGGGAGCGCTCCCCGGGGCAGATACGCAGTATTTT	CASRPLAGALPGADTQYF